This entry lists 29 T cell receptor beta chains sequenced from one sample in a study of OX40 agonist ivuxolimab in advanced cancers. The assay was immunoSEQ multiplex PCR, and TCRdb's table has in-frame clones only and misses some. The sample carries roughly 61,000 clones, 82% recorded once. The sequencing used CD4+ or CD8+ T cells sorted from blood, collected in a trial of the OX40 agonist ivuxolimab. These receptors were collected from an adult with an advanced solid tumor such as melanoma, head and neck, liver or kidney cancer.

The chain carries TRBV27 and TRBJ2-1; D is perhaps TRBD2 (6 bases). There are 15 residues in the CDR3. Germline values: CDR1 MNHEY, CDR2 SMNVEV (reference sequence). V was shortened by 6 bases and J by 5 bases, with 17 bases between the two germline ends. The chain's CDR3 is CASRPRTTDNNEQFF. The CDR3 DNA reads TGTGCCAGCAGGCCAAGGACTACCGATAACAATGAGCAGTTCTTC.

On this clone itself: Different DNA sequences within this sample yield the same CDR3. This chain joins TRBV10-3 and TRBJ1-1; 8 bases match TRBD1. V trimming: 6 bases; J trimming: 5 bases; junction bases outside the gene matches: 2. CDR1 ENHRY and CDR2 SYGVKD come from the germline V gene. There are 12 residues in the CDR3. CDR3 in DNA: TGTGCCATCAGGGACAGGGCTACTGAAGCTTTCTTT. It specifies CAIRDRATEAFF.

The chain is built from TRBV5-1 and TRBJ2-7, with 10 bases identical to TRBD2. V lost 4 bases and J lost 6; bases outside the gene matches: 13. The CDR3 is made up of 16 amino acids. The germline V gene has CDR1 SGHRS and CDR2 YFSETQ. The CDR3 is CASSQQVSGRATEQYF. The CDR3 nucleotides read TGCGCCAGCAGCCAACAGGTCAGCGGGAGGGCCACCGAGCAGTACTTC.

The V gene is TRBV6-6, the J gene TRBJ1-1; the match to TRBD1 covers 11 bases. The CDR3 covers 16 residues. Germline V CDR1 and CDR2: MNHNY, SVGAGI (reference sequence). With 5 bases clipped from V and 2 bases from J, the junction kept 7 bases outside the gene matches. The CDR3 loop is CASSSRDRGANTEAFF. The CDR3 DNA is TGTGCCAGCAGTAGCAGGGACAGGGGGGCCAACACTGAAGCTTTCTTT.

Details on this clone: The sample contains more than one DNA sequence encoding this CDR3. The chain couples TRBV11-2 to TRBJ2-7, with D possibly being TRBD2 (6 bases). CDR3 length equals 9 residues. Per the germline V gene, CDR1 is SGHAT and CDR2 is FQNNGV. V was cut by 8 bases and J by 7 bases, with 6 bases left in between. The chain's CDR3 is CASGGEQYF. As DNA, the CDR3 is TGTGCCAGCGGAGGGGAGCAGTACTTC.

The V gene is TRBV2, the J gene TRBJ2-3; 7 bases are a match to TRBD1. The ends lost 3 bases at V and 6 bases at J; junction bases unmatched: 9. Germline V lookup: CDR1 SNHLY, CDR2 FYNNEI. This CDR3 has 15 amino acids. CDR3: CASSESGPRGDTQYF. The CDR3 region has the DNA TGTGCCAGCAGTGAGTCAGGGCCCAGGGGGGATACGCAGTATTTT.

This chain uses TRBV9 with TRBJ2-5, with D perhaps TRBD1 or TRBD2 (5 bases each). CDR3 size: 15 residues. CDR1 is SGDLS, CDR2 YYNGEE, per germline. Deletions cut 1 base from V and 4 bases from J, with 14 bases between. The CDR3 sequence is CASSVLSGSRETQYF. In DNA, the CDR3 is TGTGCCAGCAGCGTATTATCAGGGAGTCGAGAGACCCAGTACTTC.

This clone showed up just a few times. This CDR3 is also generated by other DNA sequences in the sample. The rearrangement uses TRBV19 and TRBJ2-7, with no clear D. The CDR3 sequence is 14 residues long. V lost 1 base, J lost 4 bases, and 11 bases lay in between. Germline values: CDR1 LNHDA, CDR2 SQIVND (reference sequence). This CDR3 is CASSIGLAGYEQYF. In nucleotides, the CDR3 is TGTGCCAGTAGTATAGGTTTGGCAGGATACGAGCAGTACTTC.

CDR3 sequence (DNA): TGTGCCAGCAGCTTTGCTGGACGGGAGGGGTCAGATACGCAGTATTTT. Amino acids: CASSFAGREGSDTQYF. V usage is TRBV7-8 and J usage is TRBJ2-3; 8 nucleotides agree with TRBD2. This CDR3 contains 16 residues. The V and J ends lost 3 bases and 4 bases, in that order; junction bases with no gene match: 9. Germline CDR1 SGHVS, CDR2 FQNEAQ.

This clone was detected once. V gene TRBV2 combines with J gene TRBJ2-1; perhaps TRBD1 as D (5 bases). The ends were cut back, 6 bases at V and 1 base at J, with 13 bases in the middle. This CDR3 contains 15 residues. CDR1 SNHLY and CDR2 FYNNEI come from the germline V gene. In nucleotides, the CDR3 is TGTGCCAGCAGGCAGGGATTTACTTCCTACAATGAGCAGTTCTTC. Protein: CASRQGFTSYNEQFF.

J is TRBJ1-3 and V is TRBV6-1; D is uncertain. The germline CDR1 and CDR2 sequences are MNHNS and SASEGT. V lost 4 bases to trimming and J lost 4 bases, with 8 bases between them. The CDR3 contains 13 residues. The CDR3 is CASSVDGGNTIYF. CDR3 DNA sequence: TGTGCCAGCAGTGTGGACGGAGGAAACACCATATATTTT.

The chain recombines TRBV5-1 with TRBJ2-3; TRBD2 agrees at 12 bases. In germline, CDR1 is SGHRS, CDR2 YFSETQ. The CDR3 has 16 amino acids. V dropped 0 bases and J dropped 5; count of bases not matched to a gene: 4. CDR3 bases: TGCGCCAGCAGCTTGGCGACTAGCGGGAGAGGAGATACGCAGTATTTT. It specifies CASSLATSGRGDTQYF.

This CDR3 reads CASSLAGSGSGTDTQYF. Written as DNA, the CDR3 is TGTGCCAGCAGCTTAGCCGGTAGCGGTTCCGGCACAGATACGCAGTATTTT. This sequence joins TRBV7-2 and TRBJ2-3; D might be TRBD2 (6 bases). Per germline, CDR1 SGHTA and CDR2 FQGNSA. The CDR3 spans 17 residues. Trimming left V 0 bases short and J 1 base short, with 14 bases between.

V usage is TRBV7-9 and J usage is TRBJ2-2, with 9 nucleotides matching TRBD2. The CDR3 extends over 16 amino acids. Losses at the gene ends were 3 bases for V and 3 bases for J; bases not matched to a gene: 5. The germline gives CDR1 SEHNR, CDR2 FQNEAQ (reference sequence). DNA for the CDR3: TGTGCCAGCAGCTTGGGTAGCGGGAGAGACACCGGGGAGCTGTTTTTT. Translating it yields CASSLGSGRDTGELFF.

The CDR3 sequence: CASIPGTRVANYGYTF. CDR3 DNA sequence: TGTGCCAGCATTCCCGGGACAAGGGTAGCTAACTATGGCTACACCTTC. V and J are TRBV28 and TRBJ1-2; possibly TRBD1 for D (6 bases). Germline CDR1 is MDHEN and CDR2 is SYDVKM. V dropped 7 bases and J dropped 0 bases, with 18 bases sitting between them. CDR3 length equals 16 residues.

The V and J genes are TRBV7-2 and TRBJ2-3, with TRBD2 matching over 9 bases. The CDR3 is made up of 17 amino acids. Germline CDR1 reads SGHTA; CDR2 reads FQGNSA. Trimming at V came to 1 base and at J to 0 bases, leaving 5 bases not matched to a gene. The CDR3 protein is CASSLVPSGASTDTQYF. The DNA of the CDR3 is TGTGCCAGCAGCTTAGTCCCTAGCGGGGCTAGCACAGATACGCAGTATTTT.

The chain carries TRBV28 and TRBJ2-3; a weak D match, TRBD2 (5 bases). The length of the CDR3 is 16 residues. The ends were cut back, 2 bases at V and 4 bases at J, with 16 bases in the middle. Germline V gene lookup returns CDR1 MDHEN and CDR2 SYDVKM. This CDR3 reads CASSLVQPGGPDTQYF. The CDR3 region has the DNA TGTGCCAGCAGTTTAGTGCAACCCGGCGGGCCAGATACGCAGTATTTT.

This clone was seen a single time. Germline is not matched at one junction end, which may reflect a read error. This chain links TRBV7-7 with TRBJ2-2; TRBD1 might be the D (6 bases). CDR3 size: 17 residues. Germline loops: CDR1 SSHAT, CDR2 FNYEAQ (reference sequence). As DNA, the CDR3 is TGTGCTAGCAGCTTAGATGGCAGAGGGGGTGAAACCGGGGAGCTGTTTTTT. Amino acid sequence: CASSLDGRGGETGELFF.

The chain employs TRBV10-3 and TRBJ2-3; 14 nucleotides align to TRBD2. CDR1 and CDR2 from the germline V gene are ENHRY and SYGVKD. This CDR3 has 15 residues. Trimming took 8 bases from V and 3 from J; bases not matched to a gene: 4. The CDR3 nucleotides read TGTGCCATCGGGACTAGCGGGAGTTTAACAGATACGCAGTATTTT. This translates into CAIGTSGSLTDTQYF.

The chain is built from TRBV5-1 and TRBJ2-1; the match to TRBD2 covers 10 bases. The CDR3 spans 16 residues. Trimming removed 4 bases from V and 1 base from J; junction bases left unmatched: 5. Germline V gives CDR1 SGHRS, CDR2 YFSETQ. The CDR3 nucleotides read TGCGCCAGCAGCGAAGCGGGAGGGGGGTCCTACAATGAGCAGTTCTTC. This translates into CASSEAGGGSYNEQFF.

In its sample, this clone was seen once. The chain combines TRBV19 with TRBJ2-7; D is ambiguous. V was shortened by 5 bases and J by 3 bases, with 11 bases between the two germline ends. Germline loops: CDR1 LNHDA, CDR2 SQIVND (reference sequence). The CDR3 sequence is 13 residues long. CDR3 amino acids: CASSARLNYEQYF. DNA of the CDR3: TGTGCCAGTAGTGCGCGACTCAACTACGAGCAGTACTTC.

This clone was recorded a few times. CDR3 region: CASSPSTPSNQPQHF. The CDR3 region has the DNA TGTGCCAGCTCACCATCGACACCTAGCAATCAGCCCCAGCATTTT. The rearrangement uses TRBV18 and TRBJ1-5; no reliable D call. V gave up 2 bases and J gave up 0 bases, with 8 bases separating them. Germline V gene sequence: CDR1 KGHSH, CDR2 LQKENI. This CDR3 is 15 amino acids long.

The V and J genes are TRBV2 and TRBJ1-3; a weak D match, TRBD1 (6 bases). The CDR3 is 16 amino acids. V lost 3 bases and J lost 0, with 12 bases in between. Germline V gene data show CDR1 as SNHLY and CDR2 as FYNNEI. CDR3 sequence: CASSDPGVGSGNTIYF. CDR3 DNA sequence: TGTGCCAGCAGTGATCCAGGGGTAGGCTCTGGAAACACCATATATTTT.

The chain has TRBV29-1 and TRBJ2-4; no definite D call. Trimming cost V 6 bases and J 1 base, with 16 bases left between them. Germline V lookup: CDR1 SQVTM, CDR2 ANQGSEA. The CDR3 has 15 amino acids. For the CDR3, the DNA is TGCAGCGTCGGCCCGGGCACCAGGGCCAAAAACATTCAGTACTTC. Its translation: CSVGPGTRAKNIQYF.

The V and J genes are TRBV28 and TRBJ2-7; TRBD1 agrees at 7 bases. The CDR3 sequence is 16 residues long. CDR1 MDHEN and CDR2 SYDVKM come from the germline V gene. J gave up 7 bases and V 7 bases, and 19 bases lay outside the gene matches. CDR3 in amino acids: CASNGVSGTASREQYF. The CDR3 DNA sequence: TGTGCCAGCAACGGCGTCTCCGGGACAGCCAGTCGGGAGCAGTACTTC.

This clone was counted a few times. This chain connects TRBV4-2 to TRBJ2-7, with 7 bases matching TRBD2. V lost 4 bases to trimming and J lost 5 bases; unmatched junction nucleotides: 2. The CDR3 totals 12 residues. Germline assignment: CDR1 LGHNA and CDR2 YNFKEQ. CDR3 amino acids: CASSPGGNEQYF. The CDR3 DNA follows: TGTGCCAGCAGCCCGGGGGGAAACGAGCAGTACTTC.

The chain links TRBV7-3 to TRBJ2-1; D gene unclear. The germline CDR1 and CDR2 sequences are SGHTA and FQGTGA. The CDR3 is 15 residues long. The ends were cut back, 6 bases at V and 7 bases at J, with 19 bases in the middle. The CDR3 coding sequence is TGTGCCAGCAGTCCTACCCGGGCCGTGGGGAATGAGCAGTTCTTC. Protein sequence: CASSPTRAVGNEQFF.

This chain uses TRBV27 with TRBJ2-7; 10 nucleotides agree with TRBD2. Germline loops: CDR1 MNHEY, CDR2 SMNVEV (reference sequence). The trim removed 4 bases at V and 3 bases at J, leaving 6 bases unmatched. There are 15 residues in the CDR3. This chain's CDR3 is CASSSVASGSYEQYF. The CDR3 DNA reads as TGTGCCAGCAGTTCGGTAGCTAGCGGGAGCTACGAGCAGTACTTC.

The chain links TRBV5-6 to TRBJ2-3; either TRBD1 or TRBD2 may supply D (5 bases each). Germline values: CDR1 SGHDT, CDR2 YYEEEE. Trimming left V 3 bases short and J 1 base short, with 6 bases between. This CDR3 contains 13 residues. CDR3 in DNA: TGTGCCAGCAGCTGGGACCGCACAGATACGCAGTATTTT. Protein product: CASSWDRTDTQYF.